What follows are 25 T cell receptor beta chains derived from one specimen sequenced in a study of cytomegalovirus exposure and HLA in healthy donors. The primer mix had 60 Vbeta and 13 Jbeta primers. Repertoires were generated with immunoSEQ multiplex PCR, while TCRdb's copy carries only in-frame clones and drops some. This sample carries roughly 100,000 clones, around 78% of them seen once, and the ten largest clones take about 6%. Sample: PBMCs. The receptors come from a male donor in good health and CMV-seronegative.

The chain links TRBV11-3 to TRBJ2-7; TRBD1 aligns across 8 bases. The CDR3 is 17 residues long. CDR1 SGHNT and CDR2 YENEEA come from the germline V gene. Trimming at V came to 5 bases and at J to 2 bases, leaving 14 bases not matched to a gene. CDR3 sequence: CASSVWDGGQAAYEQYF. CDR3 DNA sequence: TGTGCCAGCAGCGTGTGGGACGGGGGACAGGCCGCCTACGAGCAGTACTTC.

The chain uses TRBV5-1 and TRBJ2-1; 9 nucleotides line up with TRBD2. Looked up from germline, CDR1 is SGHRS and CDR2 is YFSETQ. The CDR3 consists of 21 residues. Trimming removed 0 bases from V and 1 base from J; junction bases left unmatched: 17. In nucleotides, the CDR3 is TGCGCCAGCAGCTTGGCCAGGGTGGCGGCACTAGCGGGTGATTCCTACAATGAGCAGTTCTTC. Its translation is CASSLARVAALAGDSYNEQFF.

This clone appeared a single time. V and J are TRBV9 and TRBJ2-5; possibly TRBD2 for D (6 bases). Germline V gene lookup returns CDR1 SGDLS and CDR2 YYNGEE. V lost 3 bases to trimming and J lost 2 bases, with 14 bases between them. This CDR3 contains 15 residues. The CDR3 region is CASSADYSVQETQYF. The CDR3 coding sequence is TGTGCCAGCAGCGCGGACTACTCGGTACAAGAGACCCAGTACTTC. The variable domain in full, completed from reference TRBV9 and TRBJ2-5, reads DSGVTQTPKHLITATGQRVTLRCSPRSGDLSVYWYQQSLDQGLQFLIQYYNGEERAKGNILERFSAQQFPDLHSELNLSSLELGDSALYFCASSADYSVQETQYFGPGTRLLVL.

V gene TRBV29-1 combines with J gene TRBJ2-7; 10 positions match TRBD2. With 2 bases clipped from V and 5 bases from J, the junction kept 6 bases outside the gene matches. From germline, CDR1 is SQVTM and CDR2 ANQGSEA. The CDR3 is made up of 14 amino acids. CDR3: CSVERASGRNEQYF. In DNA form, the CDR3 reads TGCAGCGTTGAAAGGGCTAGCGGGAGAAACGAGCAGTACTTC.

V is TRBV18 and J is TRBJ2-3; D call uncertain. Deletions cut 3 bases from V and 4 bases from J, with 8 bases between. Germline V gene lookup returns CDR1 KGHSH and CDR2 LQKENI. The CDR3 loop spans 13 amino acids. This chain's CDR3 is CASSPLGADTQYF. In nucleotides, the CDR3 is TGTGCCAGCTCACCTCTAGGTGCAGATACGCAGTATTTT.

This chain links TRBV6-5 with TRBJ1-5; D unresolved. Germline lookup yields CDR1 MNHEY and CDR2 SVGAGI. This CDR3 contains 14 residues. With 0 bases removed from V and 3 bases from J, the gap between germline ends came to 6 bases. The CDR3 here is CASSYSRDNQPQHF. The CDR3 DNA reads TGTGCCAGCAGTTACTCGCGGGACAATCAGCCCCAGCATTTT.

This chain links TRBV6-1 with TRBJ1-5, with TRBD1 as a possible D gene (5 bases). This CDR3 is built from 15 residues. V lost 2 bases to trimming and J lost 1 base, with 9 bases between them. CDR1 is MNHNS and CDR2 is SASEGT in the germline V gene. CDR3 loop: CASSERQGSNQPQHF. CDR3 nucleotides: TGTGCCAGCAGTGAACGGCAGGGAAGCAATCAGCCCCAGCATTTT.

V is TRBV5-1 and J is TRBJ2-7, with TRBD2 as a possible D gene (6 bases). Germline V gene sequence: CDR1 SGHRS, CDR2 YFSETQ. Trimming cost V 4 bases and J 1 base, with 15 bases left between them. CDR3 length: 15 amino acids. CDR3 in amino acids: CASSPSRDLSYEQYF. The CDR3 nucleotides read TGCGCCAGCAGCCCGTCCCGGGACTTATCCTACGAGCAGTACTTC.

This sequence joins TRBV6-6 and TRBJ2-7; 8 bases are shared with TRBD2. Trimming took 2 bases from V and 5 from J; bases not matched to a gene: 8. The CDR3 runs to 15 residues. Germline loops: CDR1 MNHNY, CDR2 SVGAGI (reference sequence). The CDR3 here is CASSYGAGGINEQYF. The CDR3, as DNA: TGTGCCAGCAGTTACGGCGCGGGAGGAATAAACGAGCAGTACTTC.

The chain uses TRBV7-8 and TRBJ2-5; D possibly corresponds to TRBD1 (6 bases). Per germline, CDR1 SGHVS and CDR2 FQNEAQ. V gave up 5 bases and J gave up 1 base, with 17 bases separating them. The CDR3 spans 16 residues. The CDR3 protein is CASSPRVGTLQETQYF. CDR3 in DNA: TGTGCCAGCAGCCCTAGGGTGGGGACACTCCAAGAGACCCAGTACTTC.

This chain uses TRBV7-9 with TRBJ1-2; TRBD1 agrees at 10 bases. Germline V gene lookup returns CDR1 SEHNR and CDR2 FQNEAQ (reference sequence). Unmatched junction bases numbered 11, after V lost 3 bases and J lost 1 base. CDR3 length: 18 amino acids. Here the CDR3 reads CASSFGGTGASLNYGYTF. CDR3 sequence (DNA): TGTGCCAGCAGCTTTGGCGGGACAGGGGCTTCCCTTAACTATGGCTACACCTTC.

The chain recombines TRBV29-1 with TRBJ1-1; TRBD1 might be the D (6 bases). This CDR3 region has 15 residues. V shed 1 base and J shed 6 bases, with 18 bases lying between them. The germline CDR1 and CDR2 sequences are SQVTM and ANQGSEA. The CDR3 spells CSVEVQGPLKSEAFF. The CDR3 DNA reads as TGCAGCGTTGAAGTTCAGGGGCCTCTAAAGTCTGAAGCTTTCTTT.

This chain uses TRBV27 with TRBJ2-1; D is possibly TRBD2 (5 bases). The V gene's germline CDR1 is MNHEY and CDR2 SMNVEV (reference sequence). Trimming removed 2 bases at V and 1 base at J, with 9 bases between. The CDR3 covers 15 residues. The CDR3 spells CASSLPGSSYNEQFF. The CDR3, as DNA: TGTGCCAGCAGTTTACCGGGGAGTTCCTACAATGAGCAGTTCTTC.

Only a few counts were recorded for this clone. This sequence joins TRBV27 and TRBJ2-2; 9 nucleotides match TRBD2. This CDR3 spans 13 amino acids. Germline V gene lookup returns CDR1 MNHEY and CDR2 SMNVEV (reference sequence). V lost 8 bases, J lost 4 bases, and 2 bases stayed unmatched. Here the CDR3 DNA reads TGTGCCAGCGGGCGGGAGGGCACCGGGGAGCTGTTTTTT. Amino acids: CASGREGTGELFF.

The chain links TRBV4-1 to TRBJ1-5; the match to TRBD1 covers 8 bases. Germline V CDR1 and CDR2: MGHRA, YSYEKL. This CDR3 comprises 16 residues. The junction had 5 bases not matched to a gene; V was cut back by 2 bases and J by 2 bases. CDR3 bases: TGCGCCAGCAGCCAACAGGGGGCTGGTGGCAATCAGCCCCAGCATTTT. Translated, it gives CASSQQGAGGNQPQHF.

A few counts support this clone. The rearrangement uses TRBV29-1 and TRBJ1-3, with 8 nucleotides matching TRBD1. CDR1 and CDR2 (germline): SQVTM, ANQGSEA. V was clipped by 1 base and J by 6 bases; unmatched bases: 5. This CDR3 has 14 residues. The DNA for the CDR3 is TGCAGCGTTGAAGTCGGACAGGGCGTAAACACCATATATTTT. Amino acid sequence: CSVEVGQGVNTIYF.

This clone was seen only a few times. In DNA, the CDR3 is TGTGCCAGCAGATCAACTGGAAACACCATATATTTT. Translating gives CASRSTGNTIYF. The V call is TRBV6-5, the J call TRBJ1-3, with D uncertain. V lost 6 bases to trimming and J lost 2 bases, with 5 bases between them. The CDR3 totals 12 residues. Germline V gives CDR1 MNHEY, CDR2 SVGAGI.

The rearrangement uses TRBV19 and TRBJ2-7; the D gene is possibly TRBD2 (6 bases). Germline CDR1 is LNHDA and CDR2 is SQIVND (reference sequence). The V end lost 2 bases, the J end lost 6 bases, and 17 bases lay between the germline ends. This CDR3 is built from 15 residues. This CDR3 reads CASSISRGAGSEQYF. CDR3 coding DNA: TGTGCCAGTAGTATAAGTCGCGGAGCGGGCTCCGAGCAGTACTTC.

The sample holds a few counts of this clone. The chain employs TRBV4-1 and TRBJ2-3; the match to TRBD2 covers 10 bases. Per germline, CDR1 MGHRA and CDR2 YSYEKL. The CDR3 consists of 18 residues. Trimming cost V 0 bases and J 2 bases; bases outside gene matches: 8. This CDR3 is CASSQDLWTSGATDTQYF. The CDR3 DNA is TGCGCCAGCAGCCAAGATCTCTGGACTAGCGGAGCCACAGATACGCAGTATTTT.

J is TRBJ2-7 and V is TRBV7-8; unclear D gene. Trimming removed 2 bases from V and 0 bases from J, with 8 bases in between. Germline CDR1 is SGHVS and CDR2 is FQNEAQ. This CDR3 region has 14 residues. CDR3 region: CASSLLGDSYEQYF. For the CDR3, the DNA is TGTGCCAGCAGCTTACTCGGAGACTCCTACGAGCAGTACTTC.

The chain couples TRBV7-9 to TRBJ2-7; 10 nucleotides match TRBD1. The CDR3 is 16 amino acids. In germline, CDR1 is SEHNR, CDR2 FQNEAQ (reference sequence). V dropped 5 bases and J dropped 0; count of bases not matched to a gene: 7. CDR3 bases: TGTGCCAGCAGCGGCCAGACAGGGGGCGGCTCCTACGAGCAGTACTTC. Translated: CASSGQTGGGSYEQYF.

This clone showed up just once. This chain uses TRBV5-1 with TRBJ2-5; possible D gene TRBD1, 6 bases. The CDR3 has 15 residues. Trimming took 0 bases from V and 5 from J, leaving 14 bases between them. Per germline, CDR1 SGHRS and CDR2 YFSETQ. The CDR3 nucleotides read TGCGCCAGCAGCTTGGTCGGGACAAGGGAGGAGACCCAGTACTTC. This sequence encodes CASSLVGTREETQYF. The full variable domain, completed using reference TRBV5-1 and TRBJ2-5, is KAGVTQTPRYLIKTRGQQVTLSCSPISGHRSVSWYQQTPGQGLQFLFEYFSETQRNKGNFPGRFSGRQFSNSRSEMNVSTLELGDSALYLCASSLVGTREETQYFGPGTRLLVL.

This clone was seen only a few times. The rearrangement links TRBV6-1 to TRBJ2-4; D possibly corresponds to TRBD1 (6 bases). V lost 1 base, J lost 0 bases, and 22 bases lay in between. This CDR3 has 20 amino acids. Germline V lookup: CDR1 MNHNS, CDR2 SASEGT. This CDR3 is CASSEVGAGVLSTAKNIQYF. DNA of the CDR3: TGTGCCAGCAGTGAAGTTGGGGCAGGGGTTCTATCCACAGCCAAAAACATTCAGTACTTC.

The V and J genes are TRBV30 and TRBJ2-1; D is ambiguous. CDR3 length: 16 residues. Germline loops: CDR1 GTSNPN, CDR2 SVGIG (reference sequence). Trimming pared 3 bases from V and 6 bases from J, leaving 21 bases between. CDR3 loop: CAWRPPLVLPRNEQFF. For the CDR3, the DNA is TGTGCCTGGAGACCCCCGCTAGTACTCCCTCGCAATGAGCAGTTCTTC.

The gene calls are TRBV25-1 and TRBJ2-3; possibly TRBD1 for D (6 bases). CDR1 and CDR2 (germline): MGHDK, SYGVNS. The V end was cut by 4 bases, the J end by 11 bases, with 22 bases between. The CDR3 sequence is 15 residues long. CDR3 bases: TGTGCCAGCAGTGGCCCGGGAAGCACTCTAGGGGGGCAGTATTTT. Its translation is CASSGPGSTLGGQYF.